This record looks at one T cell receptor beta chain sequence and its context. The entry originates in a study of technical replicates of blood from four donors. The table came from immunoSEQ multiplex PCR; TCRdb's copy has only in-frame clones and leaves some out. The sample yields tens of thousands of clones, roughly 94% seen once. Trimming left V 2 bases short and J 4 bases short, with 3 bases between. Per the germline V gene, CDR1 is SGHTA and CDR2 is FQGNSA. This CDR3 has 11 residues. The sequenced material came from T cells isolated from PBMCs. The chain couples TRBV7-2 to TRBJ2-7; D ambiguous. The source is a human donor in good health. The CDR3 loop reads CASSLTYEQYF. The CDR3 nucleotides read TGTGCCAGCAGCTTAACTTACGAGCAGTACTTC.